What follows is one T cell receptor (beta chain) and its context. Its antigen is undetermined. This PCR relied on a set of 60 Vbeta primers and 13 Jbeta primers. Profiling relied on immunoSEQ multiplex PCR, and the TCRdb table lists in-frame clones only, not all of them. The sample lists about 150,000 clones, 70% to 80% occurring once. V was pared by 6 bases and J by 7 bases, with 21 bases between. Germline V gene data show CDR1 as LGHNT and CDR2 as FRNRAP. This CDR3 region has 15 residues. This sample stems from a study of cytomegalovirus exposure and HLA in healthy donors. Study-level points and caveats: Within the data, a cluster of highly shared sequence variants was likely a sequencing artifact.

The source of this sequence is a human donor in good health. The V and J genes are TRBV12-5 and TRBJ2-5; D is perhaps TRBD2 (6 bases). Input material: PBMCs. Here the CDR3 reads CASGDVALGRPTQYF. The CDR3 coding sequence is TGTGCTAGTGGCGACGTTGCTTTGGGGAGGCCGACCCAGTACTTC.